Reported below is one T cell receptor beta chain. Antigen specificity is unknown. Per germline, CDR1 LNHDA and CDR2 SQIVND (reference sequence). Trimming shortened V by 10 bases and J by 3 bases, and 13 bases separated the two germline ends. This CDR3 region has 13 residues. The authors sorted CD4+ and CD8+ T cells from PBMCs. RNA was extracted and reverse transcribed into cDNA as the sequencing template. The protocol was immunoSEQ multiplex PCR, while the TCRdb copy is restricted to in-frame clones and leaves out a portion. The sample lists some 180,000 clones; about 61% were seen once. This entry comes from a study of CD8+ T cells in alopecia areata. Study-level points and caveats: Scalp sample data also include resident alphabeta T cells from normal skin. Compared with mice, patients displayed less clear TCR sharing, possibly for HLA-related reasons.

Sequencing was performed on CD8+ T cells sorted from blood. This receptor was obtained from a human donor in good health. The J gene is TRBJ1-5, the V gene TRBV19; D is unresolved. CDR3 loop: CATMGRPNQPQHF. CDR3 sequence (DNA): TGTGCCACGATGGGGAGACCCAATCAGCCCCAGCATTTT.